This T cell receptor (beta chain) was recovered during a study of human T cells and chemical hapten exposure. For the study at large: Small pooled library volume differences chiefly drove per-sample TCR yield variation.

Germline-derived CDR1 and CDR2 are SGHTA and FQGNSA. The CDR3 spans 12 residues. The ends were cut back, 5 bases at V and 1 base at J, with 6 bases in the middle. TCRdb independently ran MiXCR on the RACE reads; one entry per CDR3 protein. The sample contains some 350,000 distinct CDR3 sequences, roughly 6% of which appear only once. Time point of the sample: patch test 2, 6 weeks after DPC sensitization. The treatment was: therapeutic diphenylcyclopropenone sensitization with weekly scalp DPC. The specimen comprised whole blood, sampled in connection with sensitization to the hapten diphenylcyclopropenone (DPC). The TCR sequence derives from a woman aged 18-29 years with alopecia areata. Some clones in this sample may be carry-over from other donors' samples. The chain links TRBV7-2 to TRBJ2-7, with unresolved D. CDR3 sequence reads: CASSHFSYEQYF. In DNA, the CDR3 is TGTGCCAGCAGCCACTTTTCCTACGAGCAGTACTTC.